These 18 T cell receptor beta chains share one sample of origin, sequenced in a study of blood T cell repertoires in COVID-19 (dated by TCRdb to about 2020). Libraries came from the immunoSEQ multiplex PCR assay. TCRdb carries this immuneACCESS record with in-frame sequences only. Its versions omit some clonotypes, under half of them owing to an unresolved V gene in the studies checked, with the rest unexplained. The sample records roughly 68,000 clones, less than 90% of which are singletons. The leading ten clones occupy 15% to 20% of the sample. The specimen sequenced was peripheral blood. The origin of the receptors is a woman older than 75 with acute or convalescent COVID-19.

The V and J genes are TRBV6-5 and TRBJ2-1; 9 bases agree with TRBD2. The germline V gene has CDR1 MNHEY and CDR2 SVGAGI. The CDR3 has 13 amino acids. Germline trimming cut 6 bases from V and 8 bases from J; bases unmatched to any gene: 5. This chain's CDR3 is CASRGLAVHEQFF. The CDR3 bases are TGTGCCAGCAGGGGACTAGCTGTGCATGAGCAGTTCTTC.

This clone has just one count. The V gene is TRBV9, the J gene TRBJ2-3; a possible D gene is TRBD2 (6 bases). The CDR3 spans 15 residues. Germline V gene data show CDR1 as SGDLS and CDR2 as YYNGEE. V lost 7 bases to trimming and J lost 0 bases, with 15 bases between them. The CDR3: CASGRQISSTDTQYF. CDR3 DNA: TGTGCCAGCGGGAGGCAGATAAGTAGCACAGATACGCAGTATTTT.

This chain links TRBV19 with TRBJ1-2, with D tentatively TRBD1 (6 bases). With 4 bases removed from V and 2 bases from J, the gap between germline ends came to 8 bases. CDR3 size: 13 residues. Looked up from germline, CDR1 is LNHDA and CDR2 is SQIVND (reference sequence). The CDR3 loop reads CASSTQGNYGYTF. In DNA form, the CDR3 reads TGTGCCAGTAGTACCCAGGGGAACTATGGCTACACCTTC.

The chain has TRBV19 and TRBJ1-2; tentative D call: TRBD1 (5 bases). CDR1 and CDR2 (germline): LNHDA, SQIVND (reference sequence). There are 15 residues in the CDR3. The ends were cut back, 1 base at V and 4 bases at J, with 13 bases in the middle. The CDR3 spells CASSIGHRRGYGYTF. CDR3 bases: TGTGCCAGTAGTATAGGTCACAGGAGAGGCTATGGCTACACCTTC.

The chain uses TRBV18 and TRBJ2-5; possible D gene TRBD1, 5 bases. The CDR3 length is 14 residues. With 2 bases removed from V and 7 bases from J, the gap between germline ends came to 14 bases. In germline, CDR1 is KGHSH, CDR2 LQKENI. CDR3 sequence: CASSPSTVGGTQYF. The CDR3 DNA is TGTGCCAGCTCACCATCGACAGTCGGTGGGACCCAGTACTTC.

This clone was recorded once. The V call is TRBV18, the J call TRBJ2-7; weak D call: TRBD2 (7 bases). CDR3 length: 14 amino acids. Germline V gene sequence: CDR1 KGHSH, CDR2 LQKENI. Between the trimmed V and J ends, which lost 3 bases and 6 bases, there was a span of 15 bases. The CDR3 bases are TGTGCCAGCTCACCGAGCAGGGGCGGGGGCGAGCAGTACTTC. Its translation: CASSPSRGGGEQYF.

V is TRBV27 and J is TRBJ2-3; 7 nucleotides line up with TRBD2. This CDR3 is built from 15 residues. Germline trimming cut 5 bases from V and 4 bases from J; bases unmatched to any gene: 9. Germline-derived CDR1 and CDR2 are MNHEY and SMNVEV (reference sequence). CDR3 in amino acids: CASSRAGSFADTQYF. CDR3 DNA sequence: TGTGCCAGCAGTCGAGCGGGGTCGTTCGCAGATACGCAGTATTTT.

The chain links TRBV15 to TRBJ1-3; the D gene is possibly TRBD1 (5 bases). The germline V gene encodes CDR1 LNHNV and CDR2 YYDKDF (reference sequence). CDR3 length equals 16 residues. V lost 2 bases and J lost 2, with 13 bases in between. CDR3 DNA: TGTGCCACCAGCAGATCGGGGGGGGAAGCTGGAAACACCATATATTTT. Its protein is CATSRSGGEAGNTIYF.

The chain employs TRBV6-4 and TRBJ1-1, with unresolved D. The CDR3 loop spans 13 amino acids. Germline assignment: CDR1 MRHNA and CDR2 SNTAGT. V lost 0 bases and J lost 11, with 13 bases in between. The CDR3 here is CASSDSSGGRAFF. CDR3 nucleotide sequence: TGTGCCAGCAGTGACTCGAGCGGCGGGCGGGCTTTCTTT.

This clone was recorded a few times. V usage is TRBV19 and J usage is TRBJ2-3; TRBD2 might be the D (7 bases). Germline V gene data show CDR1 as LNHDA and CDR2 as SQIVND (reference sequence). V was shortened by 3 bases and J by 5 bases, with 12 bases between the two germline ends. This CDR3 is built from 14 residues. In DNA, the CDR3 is TGTGCCAGTAGTATGGGGGGGGCCGTAGATACGCAGTATTTT. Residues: CASSMGGAVDTQYF.

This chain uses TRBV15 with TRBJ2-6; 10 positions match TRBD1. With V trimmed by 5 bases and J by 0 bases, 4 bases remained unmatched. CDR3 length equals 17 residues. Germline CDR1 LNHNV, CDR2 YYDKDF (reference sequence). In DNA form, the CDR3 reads TGTGCCACCAGCGGGGGACAGGGGATCTCTGGGGCCAACGTCCTGACTTTC. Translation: CATSGGQGISGANVLTF.

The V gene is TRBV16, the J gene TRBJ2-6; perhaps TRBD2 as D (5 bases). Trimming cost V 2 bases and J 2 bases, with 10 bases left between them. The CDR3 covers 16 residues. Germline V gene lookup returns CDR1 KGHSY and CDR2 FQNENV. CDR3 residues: CASSQPDGTGANVLTF. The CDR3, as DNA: TGTGCCAGCAGCCAACCCGACGGGACTGGGGCCAACGTCCTGACTTTC.

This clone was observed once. CDR3 DNA sequence: TGCGCCAGCAGCCAAGGCAGGACAGGGTATCTTAGAGCTTTCTTT. Amino acid sequence: CASSQGRTGYLRAFF. The chain links TRBV5-1 to TRBJ1-1; 8 nucleotides align to TRBD1. Germline V gene lookup returns CDR1 SGHRS and CDR2 YFSETQ. CDR3 length: 15 amino acids. V dropped 4 bases and J dropped 10; count of bases not matched to a gene: 15.

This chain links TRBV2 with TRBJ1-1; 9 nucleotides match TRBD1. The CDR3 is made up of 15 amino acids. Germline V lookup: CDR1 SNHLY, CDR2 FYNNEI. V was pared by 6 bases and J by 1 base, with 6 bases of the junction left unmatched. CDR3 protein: CASRRGQGSNTEAFF. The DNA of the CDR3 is TGTGCCAGCAGGCGGGGACAGGGTTCGAACACTGAAGCTTTCTTT.

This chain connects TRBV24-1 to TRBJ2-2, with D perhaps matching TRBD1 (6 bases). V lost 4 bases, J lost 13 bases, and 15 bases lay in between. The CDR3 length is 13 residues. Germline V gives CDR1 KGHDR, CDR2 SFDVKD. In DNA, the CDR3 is TGTGCCACCAGTGAACCTAAGACAGGTGGGCTGTTTTTT. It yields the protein CATSEPKTGGLFF.

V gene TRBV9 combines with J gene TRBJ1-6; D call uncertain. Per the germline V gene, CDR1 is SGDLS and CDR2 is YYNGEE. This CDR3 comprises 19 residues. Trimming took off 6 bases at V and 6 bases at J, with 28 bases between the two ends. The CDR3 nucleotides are TGTGCCAGCATCCTCCCCCCTCCCCCAGATGTCAAATCTAATTCACCCCTCCACTTT. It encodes CASILPPPPDVKSNSPLHF.

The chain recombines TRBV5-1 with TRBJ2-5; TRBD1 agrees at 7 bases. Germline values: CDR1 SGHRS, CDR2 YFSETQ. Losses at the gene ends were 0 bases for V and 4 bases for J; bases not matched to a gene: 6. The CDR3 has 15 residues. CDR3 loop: CASSLETGVGETQYF. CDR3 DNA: TGCGCCAGCAGCTTGGAAACAGGGGTCGGAGAGACCCAGTACTTC.

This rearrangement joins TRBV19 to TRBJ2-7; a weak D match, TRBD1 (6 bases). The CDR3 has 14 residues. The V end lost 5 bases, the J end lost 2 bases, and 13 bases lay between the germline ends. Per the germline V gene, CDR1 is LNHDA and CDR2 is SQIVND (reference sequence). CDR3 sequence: CASSSPGQTYEQYF. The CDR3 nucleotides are TGTGCCAGTAGTTCGCCGGGACAAACCTACGAGCAGTACTTC.